The next 2 T cell receptor beta chains were all read from a single sample in a study of T cells in Graves' hyperthyroidism and ophthalmopathy. RNA transcripts gave rise to amplified TCR beta CDR3 regions. A set of HTBI primers served as the primers for a first-round RT-PCR of the TCR CDR3. Using its own MiXCR run on the multiplex PCR reads, TCRdb lists one record per CDR3 protein. The sample has about 350,000 distinct CDR3 sequences; about a fifth are singletons. Material: blood. The receptors come from a woman under 30 with Graves' hyperthyroidism.

Many counts were recorded for this clonotype. The chain's CDR3 is CSARGGAGETEAFF. The DNA for the CDR3 is TGCAGTGCTAGAGGTGGCGCCGGAGAAACTGAAGCTTTCTTT. The chain employs TRBV20-1 and TRBJ1-1; no clear D gene. With 1 base removed from V and 5 bases from J, the gap between germline ends came to 14 bases. The germline CDR1 and CDR2 sequences are DFQATT and SNEGSKA (reference sequence). CDR3 length: 14 residues.

This clonotype was recorded at least ten times. This chain joins TRBV7-2 and TRBJ1-1; D uncertain. Germline CDR1 is SGHTA and CDR2 is FQGNSA. Trimming left V 5 bases short and J 5 bases short, with 15 bases between. CDR3 length: 14 residues. CDR3 DNA: TGTGCCAGCAGCGTAACGGGTCGGGGAACTGAAGCTTTCTTT. It yields the protein CASSVTGRGTEAFF.